Listed below are T cell receptor beta chains from one sample, sequenced in a study of blood T cells in healthy people across ages. TCRdb reprocessed the 5' RACE reads via MiXCR and lists one record per CDR3 protein. The table lists more than 800,000 distinct CDR3 sequences, 35% to 50% of them singletons. Sequenced sample: blood. The receptors were gathered from an older woman in good health. Both conserved end residues are part of each CDR3. The order of the fields is V gene, D gene, J gene, clone size, CDR3 protein, CDR3 DNA. A D gene is named only where the DNA matches it firmly. Only some rows state a clone size, as once, few, many or a class for expanded clones.

v_call: TRBV29-1
d_call: TRBD1
j_call: TRBJ2-1
clone_size: -
cdr3_aa: CSVETGAMGNEQFF
cdr3_nt: TGCAGCGTTGAGACAGGGGCGATGGGGAATGAGCAGTTCTTC

v_call: TRBV3-1
d_call: -
j_call: TRBJ2-1
clone_size: many
cdr3_aa: CASSQRTEQFF
cdr3_nt: TGTGCCAGCAGCCAAAGGACGGAGCAGTTCTTC

v_call: TRBV10-3
d_call: -
j_call: TRBJ1-2
clone_size: -
cdr3_aa: CAIRSLGSSYGYTF
cdr3_nt: TGTGCCATCAGGTCGTTGGGCTCCAGCTATGGCTACACCTTC

v_call: TRBV4-2
d_call: TRBD1
j_call: TRBJ2-7
clone_size: -
cdr3_aa: CASSQDLGQGTYEQYF
cdr3_nt: TGTGCCAGCAGCCAAGACCTCGGACAGGGCACCTACGAGCAGTACTTC

v_call: TRBV29-1
d_call: -
j_call: TRBJ1-5
clone_size: few
cdr3_aa: CSAQRGSQPQHF
cdr3_nt: TGCAGCGCCCAGCGGGGGAGTCAGCCCCAGCATTTT

v_call: TRBV27
d_call: -
j_call: TRBJ2-3
clone_size: few
cdr3_aa: CASSRELLSTDTQYF
cdr3_nt: TGTGCCAGCAGTCGTGAGCTCTTAAGCACAGATACGCAGTATTTT

v_call: TRBV6-5
d_call: -
j_call: TRBJ2-1
clone_size: few
cdr3_aa: CASSSEVYEQFF
cdr3_nt: TGTGCCAGCAGCAGCGAAGTATATGAGCAGTTCTTC

v_call: TRBV20-1
d_call: -
j_call: TRBJ2-5
clone_size: few
cdr3_aa: CSARLRTYQETQYF
cdr3_nt: TGCAGTGCTAGATTAAGGACGTACCAGGAGACCCAGTACTTC

v_call: TRBV28
d_call: -
j_call: TRBJ2-3
clone_size: -
cdr3_aa: CASSWNPRSSPDTQYF
cdr3_nt: TGTGCCAGCAGTTGGAATCCTCGATCGAGCCCAGATACGCAGTATTTT

v_call: TRBV11-2
d_call: -
j_call: TRBJ2-3
clone_size: -
cdr3_aa: CASSLVPLLVNNADTQYF
cdr3_nt: TGTGCCAGCAGCTTAGTCCCCCTACTAGTTAATAACGCAGATACGCAGTATTTT

v_call: TRBV7-8
d_call: TRBD1
j_call: TRBJ2-5
clone_size: -
cdr3_aa: CASSLGPTGGHGGMTQYF
cdr3_nt: TGTGCCAGCAGCTTGGGGCCCACAGGGGGCCATGGAGGGATGACCCAGTACTTC

v_call: TRBV12-3/TRBV12-4
d_call: -
j_call: TRBJ2-1
clone_size: -
cdr3_aa: CASRPAAQDLLEQFF
cdr3_nt: TGTGCCAGCAGACCCGCGGCGCAGGACCTGTTGGAGCAGTTCTTC

v_call: TRBV7-7
d_call: -
j_call: TRBJ2-1
clone_size: -
cdr3_aa: CASSSTVGASYNEQFF
cdr3_nt: TGTGCCAGCAGCTCCACGGTGGGGGCCTCCTACAATGAGCAGTTCTTC

v_call: TRBV9
d_call: -
j_call: TRBJ1-4
clone_size: -
cdr3_aa: CARRGGNEKLFF
cdr3_nt: TGTGCCAGAAGGGGAGGGAATGAAAAACTGTTTTTT

v_call: TRBV6-1
d_call: -
j_call: TRBJ2-5
clone_size: -
cdr3_aa: CANSVFQETQYF
cdr3_nt: TGTGCCAACTCAGTCTTTCAAGAGACCCAGTACTTC

v_call: TRBV20-1
d_call: -
j_call: TRBJ2-5
clone_size: many
cdr3_aa: CSASRTLQETQYF
cdr3_nt: TGCAGTGCTAGTCGGACTTTGCAAGAGACCCAGTACTTC

v_call: TRBV4-2
d_call: -
j_call: TRBJ2-5
clone_size: few
cdr3_aa: CASSQEAMGGETQYF
cdr3_nt: TGTGCCAGCAGCCAAGAAGCCATGGGAGGAGAGACCCAGTACTTC

v_call: TRBV20-1
d_call: -
j_call: TRBJ2-7
clone_size: few
cdr3_aa: CSARRRGGFSYEQYF
cdr3_nt: TGCAGTGCTAGGAGACGGGGTGGGTTCTCCTACGAGCAGTACTTC

v_call: TRBV20-1
d_call: TRBD2
j_call: TRBJ2-1
clone_size: -
cdr3_aa: CSASLRGLAGGVAYEQFF
cdr3_nt: TGCAGTGCTAGCTTGAGGGGGCTAGCGGGAGGGGTGGCATATGAGCAGTTCTTC

v_call: TRBV3-1
d_call: TRBD1
j_call: TRBJ1-2
clone_size: few
cdr3_aa: CASSQDARGQGQGYTF
cdr3_nt: TGTGCCAGCAGCCAAGATGCCCGAGGACAGGGTCAGGGCTACACCTTC

v_call: TRBV3-1
d_call: -
j_call: TRBJ2-1
clone_size: few
cdr3_aa: CASSQVRANEQFF
cdr3_nt: TGTGCCAGCAGCCAAGTAAGGGCCAATGAGCAGTTCTTC

v_call: TRBV9
d_call: TRBD1
j_call: TRBJ2-7
clone_size: few
cdr3_aa: CASSALDQGAFHEQYF
cdr3_nt: TGTGCCAGCAGCGCCCTTGATCAGGGGGCTTTCCACGAGCAGTACTTC

v_call: TRBV28
d_call: -
j_call: TRBJ2-1
clone_size: -
cdr3_aa: CASLRGRAEYNEQFF
cdr3_nt: TGTGCCAGTCTTAGGGGGAGGGCCGAATACAATGAGCAGTTCTTC

v_call: TRBV20-1
d_call: -
j_call: TRBJ1-4
clone_size: -
cdr3_aa: CSAYTGTATNEKLFF
cdr3_nt: TGCAGTGCTTATACCGGGACCGCAACTAATGAAAAACTGTTTTTT

v_call: TRBV7-2
d_call: -
j_call: TRBJ2-7
clone_size: many
cdr3_aa: CASSLTRGYEQYF
cdr3_nt: TGTGCCAGCAGCTTAACGCGGGGCTACGAGCAGTACTTC

v_call: TRBV6-5
d_call: -
j_call: TRBJ1-5
clone_size: -
cdr3_aa: CASRPGASNQPQHF
cdr3_nt: TGTGCCAGCAGACCAGGGGCGAGCAATCAGCCCCAGCATTTT

v_call: TRBV3-1
d_call: TRBD2
j_call: TRBJ2-1
clone_size: -
cdr3_aa: CASSQEIVWGGGDEQFF
cdr3_nt: TGTGCCAGCAGCCAAGAGATAGTTTGGGGGGGTGGGGATGAGCAGTTCTTC

v_call: TRBV21-1
d_call: -
j_call: TRBJ2-7
clone_size: -
cdr3_aa: CASSKESGYEQYF
cdr3_nt: TGTGCCAGCAGCAAAGAGTCCGGGTACGAGCAGTACTTC

v_call: TRBV10-1
d_call: TRBD1
j_call: TRBJ2-3
clone_size: -
cdr3_aa: CASKDREDTQYF
cdr3_nt: TGCGCCAGCAAGGACAGGGAAGATACGCAGTATTTT

v_call: TRBV4-2
d_call: -
j_call: TRBJ1-6
clone_size: few
cdr3_aa: CASSQVLGTYNSPLHF
cdr3_nt: TGTGCCAGCAGCCAAGTATTGGGCACCTATAATTCACCCCTCCACTTT

v_call: TRBV12-3/TRBV12-4
d_call: -
j_call: TRBJ2-1
clone_size: -
cdr3_aa: CASSLGAGGANEQFF
cdr3_nt: TGTGCCAGCAGTTTAGGAGCAGGGGGGGCCAATGAGCAGTTCTTC

v_call: TRBV18
d_call: TRBD2
j_call: TRBJ2-5
clone_size: once
cdr3_aa: CASSPLAGISETQYF
cdr3_nt: TGTGCCAGCTCACCCCTAGCGGGGATTTCAGAGACCCAGTACTTC

v_call: TRBV7-6
d_call: TRBD2
j_call: TRBJ2-7
clone_size: few
cdr3_aa: CASSPRRGGLAGSVGYEQYF
cdr3_nt: TGTGCCAGCAGCCCCCGGAGGGGGGGACTAGCGGGATCCGTTGGTTACGAGCAGTACTTC